This TCR beta chain was sequenced for a study of early T cells in non-severe SARS-CoV-2 infection. V dropped 0 bases and J dropped 7 bases, with 13 bases sitting between them. This CDR3 is 15 amino acids long. CDR1 is DFQATT, CDR2 SNEGSKA, per germline (reference sequence). Individually, cDNA molecules had unique molecular identifiers attached to them. TCRdb reanalysed the 5' RACE reads using MiXCR and keeps one entry per CDR3 protein. This table holds around 99,000 distinct CDR3 sequences, roughly 15% found once. The sequencing used whole blood, collected at baseline. The clonotype was recovered from an adult who was a healthcare worker with PCR-confirmed SARS-CoV-2 infection or an uninfected control (not recorded which). The chain carries TRBV20-1 and TRBJ1-6, with D perhaps TRBD1 (5 bases). In DNA form, the CDR3 reads TGCAGTGCTAGAGAACGGGGGACGGTAAATTCACCCCTCCACTTT. Its protein is CSARERGTVNSPLHF.